This entry lists 22 T cell receptor beta chains sequenced from one sample in a study of cytomegalovirus exposure and HLA in healthy donors. The PCR used 60 Vbeta and 13 Jbeta primers. TCRdb's copy holds only in-frame clones and misses some; the assay was immunoSEQ multiplex PCR. The sample includes approximately 75,000 clones, over 60% of them seen just once. What was sequenced was PBMCs. The receptor set was obtained from a male donor in good health and CMV-seronegative.

The chain uses TRBV4-1 and TRBJ2-5; 7 nucleotides match TRBD2. The trim removed 4 bases at V and 0 bases at J, leaving 2 bases unmatched. Germline loops: CDR1 MGHRA, CDR2 YSYEKL. The CDR3 has 14 residues. CDR3 protein: CASSPAGNQETQYF. CDR3 sequence (DNA): TGCGCCAGCAGCCCAGCGGGGAACCAAGAGACCCAGTACTTC.

About this clone itself: This same CDR3 is encoded by further DNA sequences in the sample. The chain has TRBV5-1 and TRBJ2-3; a possible D gene is TRBD2 (6 bases). Germline CDR1 is SGHRS and CDR2 is YFSETQ. The V end lost 5 bases, the J end lost 3 bases, and 13 bases lay between the germline ends. This CDR3 comprises 14 residues. CDR3 sequence: CASSTGDSTDTQYF. CDR3 DNA sequence: TGCGCCAGCAGTACGGGGGACTCAACAGATACGCAGTATTTT. The complete variable domain, with remaining parts taken from reference TRBV5-1 and TRBJ2-3, reads KAGVTQTPRYLIKTRGQQVTLSCSPISGHRSVSWYQQTPGQGLQFLFEYFSETQRNKGNFPGRFSGRQFSNSRSEMNVSTLELGDSALYLCASSTGDSTDTQYFGPGTRLTVL.

The chain uses TRBV18 and TRBJ2-7, with no clear D. The CDR3 is made up of 12 amino acids. CDR1 is KGHSH and CDR2 is LQKENI in the germline V gene. Deletions cut 3 bases from V and 4 bases from J, with 7 bases between. The CDR3 sequence is CASSPTTYEQYF. CDR3 bases: TGTGCCAGCTCACCTACAACGTACGAGCAGTACTTC.

This chain joins TRBV18 and TRBJ2-7; D not certain. In germline, CDR1 is KGHSH, CDR2 LQKENI. V gave up 2 bases and J gave up 6 bases, with 11 bases separating them. The CDR3 runs to 13 residues. The CDR3 nucleotides read TGTGCCAGCTCACCAGATCGAGCCCGCGAGCAGTACTTC. This codes for CASSPDRAREQYF.

This sequence joins TRBV1 and TRBJ1-3. TRBV1 is a documented pseudogene. The CDR3 has 15 residues. The CDR3 DNA sequence: TGCACCAGCAGCGCAACCCGGGGGGAGCGAAACACCATATATTTT. Protein: CTSSATRGERNTIYF.

The genes are TRBV7-7 and TRBJ2-7; the match to TRBD1 covers 9 bases. This CDR3 contains 14 residues. V shed 5 bases, J shed 1 base, and the junction held 3 bases outside the gene matches. The germline gives CDR1 SSHAT, CDR2 FNYEAQ (reference sequence). CDR3 loop: CASSKDRGSYEQYF. The DNA for the CDR3 is TGTGCCAGCAGCAAGGACAGGGGATCCTACGAGCAGTACTTC. Based on the CDR3 plus reference TRBV7-7 and TRBJ2-7, the full variable domain is GAGVSQSPRYKVTKRGQDVTLRCDPISSHATLYWYQQALGQGPEFLTYFNYEAQPDKSGLPSDRFSAERPEGSISTLTIQRTEQRDSAMYRCASSKDRGSYEQYFGPGTRLTVT.

The chain has TRBV10-3 and TRBJ1-6, with TRBD1 matching over 8 bases. The CDR3 extends over 17 amino acids. The V gene's germline CDR1 is ENHRY and CDR2 SYGVKD. V lost 0 bases, J lost 6 bases, and 7 bases stayed unmatched. CDR3 protein: CAISESQRGQGNSPLHF. The CDR3 DNA reads TGTGCCATCAGTGAGTCGCAGCGAGGACAGGGTAATTCACCCCTCCACTTT.

V gene TRBV6-5 combines with J gene TRBJ1-1; TRBD1 is a possible D gene (5 bases). V gave up 1 base and J gave up 1 base, with 13 bases separating them. Germline V gene data show CDR1 as MNHEY and CDR2 as SVGAGI. The CDR3 is 16 residues long. For the CDR3, the DNA is TGTGCCAGCAGTTACTACACGGGGGGAGGGAACACTGAAGCTTTCTTT. This encodes CASSYYTGGGNTEAFF.

This chain uses TRBV11-3 with TRBJ2-7; weak D call: TRBD2 (6 bases). This CDR3 contains 14 residues. CDR1 is SGHNT, CDR2 YENEEA, per germline. V was trimmed by 2 bases and J by 0 bases, leaving 8 bases between them. CDR3 nucleotide sequence: TGTGCCAGCAGCTTATACGGGAGCTCCTACGAGCAGTACTTC. It is translated as CASSLYGSSYEQYF.

This clone was detected only a few times. The CDR3 here is CASSQRRGSETQYF. The CDR3 bases are TGTGCCAGCAGCCAACGGCGGGGGTCAGAGACCCAGTACTTC. The chain carries TRBV14 and TRBJ2-5, with TRBD2 matching 7 bases. With 2 bases clipped from V and 4 bases from J, the junction kept 4 bases outside the gene matches. In germline, CDR1 is SGHDN, CDR2 FVKESK. The CDR3 totals 14 residues.

The J gene is TRBJ2-1, the V gene TRBV11-2; TRBD1 aligns across 8 bases. Germline V gives CDR1 SGHAT, CDR2 FQNNGV. The CDR3 covers 15 residues. The V segment lost 1 base and the J segment 6 bases; nucleotides outside the gene matches: 5. Written as DNA, the CDR3 is TGTGCCAGCAGCTTAGGCTCAGGGGGCTTCAATGAGCAGTTCTTC. It translates to CASSLGSGGFNEQFF.

The chain has TRBV28 and TRBJ2-1, with a tentative D call TRBD1 (7 bases). The germline CDR1 and CDR2 sequences are MDHEN and SYDVKM. The CDR3 has 15 residues. With 5 bases removed from V and 4 bases from J, the gap between germline ends came to 15 bases. CDR3 residues: CASSTPGGPYNEQFF. The CDR3 DNA reads as TGTGCCAGCAGTACGCCAGGGGGGCCTTACAATGAGCAGTTCTTC.

This clone was found once. The chain combines TRBV6-1 with TRBJ2-1; TRBD2 agrees at 10 bases. Germline values: CDR1 MNHNS, CDR2 SASEGT. CDR3 length: 21 amino acids. Losses at the gene ends were 1 base for V and 2 bases for J; bases not matched to a gene: 17. CDR3 bases: TGTGCCAGCAGTGAAGGGGAAGCGGGAGGGCCGTGGGGTGTTGCCTACAATGAGCAGTTCTTC. Translated, it gives CASSEGEAGGPWGVAYNEQFF.

Written as DNA, the CDR3 is TGTGCCAGCAGTCCCTGCCAGGGGGCCTGTCCCCAGCATTTT. Encoded protein: CASSPCQGACPQHF. J is TRBJ1-5 and V is TRBV6-5, with 8 bases identical to TRBD1. The V segment lost 5 bases and the J segment 10 bases; nucleotides outside the gene matches: 10. The germline gives CDR1 MNHEY, CDR2 SVGAGI. The CDR3 has 14 residues.

The chain recombines TRBV6-1 with TRBJ2-1; 11 nucleotides match TRBD2. V shed 9 bases, J shed 2 bases, and the junction held 6 bases outside the gene matches. There are 15 residues in the CDR3. The V gene's germline CDR1 is MNHNS and CDR2 SASEGT. The CDR3 reads CASKGLADTYNEQFF. DNA of the CDR3: TGTGCCAGTAAGGGACTAGCGGATACCTACAATGAGCAGTTCTTC.

This clone has only one observation. The chain recombines TRBV10-1 with TRBJ2-1; 8 bases line up with TRBD2. Germline loops: CDR1 WNHNN, CDR2 SYGVQD (reference sequence). The V gene end was trimmed by 6 bases and the J gene end by 1 base; junction bases not matched to a gene: 5. The CDR3 extends over 15 amino acids. CDR3 protein: CASSGAGVSYNEQFF. DNA for the CDR3: TGCGCCAGCAGCGGAGCGGGAGTTTCCTACAATGAGCAGTTCTTC.

This clone has more than one count but fewer than ten. The V call is TRBV7-2, the J call TRBJ2-7, with D perhaps matching TRBD2 (5 bases). The CDR3 length is 15 residues. V lost 1 base to trimming and J lost 7 bases, with 17 bases between them. Germline loops: CDR1 SGHTA, CDR2 FQGNSA. CDR3 in amino acids: CASSLGSWELGEQYF. Written as DNA, the CDR3 is TGTGCCAGCAGCTTAGGGTCGTGGGAGTTAGGGGAGCAGTACTTC.

This chain joins TRBV19 and TRBJ2-3, with 8 nucleotides matching TRBD1. The CDR3 runs to 16 residues. V trimming: 5 bases; J trimming: 8 bases; junction bases outside the gene matches: 15. From germline, CDR1 is LNHDA and CDR2 SQIVND (reference sequence). The CDR3 DNA follows: TGTGCCAGTAGTCCAGGGACAGGACAGAGAGGTGGTACGCAGTATTTT. Translating it yields CASSPGTGQRGGTQYF.

This CDR3 is CASSPDSDYGYTF. The CDR3 nucleotides read TGTGCCAGCAGCCCGGACAGCGACTATGGCTACACCTTC. This chain connects TRBV5-6 to TRBJ1-2; tentative D call: TRBD1 (6 bases). V lost 4 bases and J 3 bases, leaving 10 bases between the germline ends. The CDR3 consists of 13 residues. CDR1 SGHDT and CDR2 YYEEEE come from the germline V gene.

The V and J genes are TRBV5-4 and TRBJ2-7; D may be TRBD2 (5 bases). V lost 0 bases and J 2 bases, leaving 12 bases between the germline ends. Per the germline V gene, CDR1 is SGHNT and CDR2 is YYREEE (reference sequence). The CDR3 is 15 residues long. CDR3 residues: CASSLGGDPAYEQYF. The CDR3, as DNA: TGTGCCAGCAGCTTGGGGGGAGACCCAGCCTACGAGCAGTACTTC.

The chain joins TRBV5-1 to TRBJ1-1; D remains ambiguous. The germline V and J ends were trimmed by 0 bases and 2 bases, with 8 bases remaining between them. CDR3 length equals 14 residues. Germline V gives CDR1 SGHRS, CDR2 YFSETQ. The CDR3 protein is CASSLVQFNTEAFF. The CDR3 nucleotides read TGCGCCAGCAGCTTGGTACAGTTCAACACTGAAGCTTTCTTT. Full variable domain (outside the CDR3, taken from reference TRBV5-1 and TRBJ1-1): KAGVTQTPRYLIKTRGQQVTLSCSPISGHRSVSWYQQTPGQGLQFLFEYFSETQRNKGNFPGRFSGRQFSNSRSEMNVSTLELGDSALYLCASSLVQFNTEAFFGQGTRLTVV.

The CDR3 sequence is CASSPNSGNTIYF. The DNA of the CDR3 is TGTGCCAGCTCACCCAACTCTGGAAACACCATATATTTT. The V gene is TRBV18, the J gene TRBJ1-3, with no clear D. Germline assignment: CDR1 KGHSH and CDR2 LQKENI. Deletions cut 3 bases from V and 0 bases from J, with 3 bases between. There are 13 residues in the CDR3.